Each of the 19 T cell receptor beta chains below was sequenced from the same sample in a study of T cell responses to AZD1222 COVID-19 vaccine. The table came from immunoSEQ multiplex PCR; TCRdb's copy has only in-frame clones and leaves some out. This sample has around 150,000 clones, with around 90% found just once. The specimen comprised peripheral blood, sampled on day 0 of AZD1222 vaccination. The source is an adult in good health.

The gene calls are TRBV5-1 and TRBJ1-6; TRBD1 aligns across 7 bases. The junction had 3 bases not matched to a gene; V was cut back by 4 bases and J by 8 bases. Per germline, CDR1 SGHRS and CDR2 YFSETQ. CDR3 length equals 13 residues. This CDR3 reads CASSRDSDSPLHF. CDR3 bases: TGCGCCAGCAGCCGGGACAGCGATTCACCCCTCCACTTT.

The chain uses TRBV7-2 and TRBJ1-1, with a possible D match to TRBD1 (5 bases). V lost 0 bases and J lost 6, with 11 bases in between. The CDR3 is made up of 14 amino acids. CDR1 and CDR2 from the germline V gene are SGHTA and FQGNSA. CDR3 nucleotides: TGTGCCAGCAGCTTAGCAAGGGGCCCCTCTGAAGCTTTCTTT. Amino acid sequence: CASSLARGPSEAFF. Drawing the rest from reference TRBV7-2 and TRBJ1-1, the complete variable domain is GAGVSQSPSNKVTEKGKDVELRCDPISGHTALYWYRQSLGQGLEFLIYFQGNSAPDKSGLPSDRFSAERTGGSVSTLTIQRTQQEDSAVYLCASSLARGPSEAFFGQGTRLTVV.

This sequence joins TRBV7-2 and TRBJ1-1; 8 bases are shared with TRBD1. The CDR3 length is 18 residues. Germline V gives CDR1 SGHTA, CDR2 FQGNSA. Germline trimming cut 2 bases from V and 1 base from J; bases unmatched to any gene: 12. The CDR3 region is CASSLRVKGQGANTEAFF. In DNA, the CDR3 is TGTGCCAGCAGCTTAAGAGTAAAGGGGCAGGGGGCGAACACTGAAGCTTTCTTT.

The chain joins TRBV5-1 to TRBJ1-3; D remains ambiguous. The length of the CDR3 is 15 residues. Germline V CDR1 and CDR2: SGHRS, YFSETQ. V gave up 6 bases and J gave up 2 bases, with 15 bases separating them. The CDR3 region has the DNA TGCGCCAGCAAATACGATTTCCAAGCTGGAAACACCATATATTTT. Its protein product is CASKYDFQAGNTIYF.

In this sample, this clone turned up a few times. This chain links TRBV29-1 with TRBJ1-2, with D possibly matching TRBD1 (6 bases). Trimming removed 4 bases at V and 2 bases at J, with 8 bases between. Germline V gene lookup returns CDR1 SQVTM and CDR2 ANQGSEA. The CDR3 spans 12 residues. In nucleotides, the CDR3 is TGCAGCGTTGTAGGGGGGAACTATGGCTACACCTTC. This codes for CSVVGGNYGYTF.

V is TRBV27 and J is TRBJ1-1; D is ambiguous. This CDR3 region has 13 residues. Trimming shortened V by 4 bases and J by 0 bases, and 6 bases separated the two germline ends. The germline V gene encodes CDR1 MNHEY and CDR2 SMNVEV (reference sequence). DNA of the CDR3: TGTGCCAGCAGTTCCCAGTTGAACACTGAAGCTTTCTTT. The encoded protein is CASSSQLNTEAFF.

The chain carries TRBV28 and TRBJ1-2; maybe TRBD1 (6 bases). Trimming pared 10 bases from V and 8 bases from J, leaving 17 bases between. The CDR3 is made up of 12 amino acids. Germline CDR1 MDHEN, CDR2 SYDVKM. The CDR3, as DNA: TGTGCCATACCCGCCGGGGGGCGAGGCTACACCTTC. Encoded protein: CAIPAGGRGYTF.

J is TRBJ1-2 and V is TRBV6-2 or TRBV6-3; the D gene is possibly TRBD1 (5 bases). The CDR3 sequence is 13 residues long. The germline CDR1 and CDR2 sequences are MNHEY and SVGEGT. The ends were cut back, 2 bases at V and 6 bases at J, with 10 bases in the middle. The CDR3, as DNA: TGTGCCAGCAGTTACGCAGGGATAAATGGCTACACCTTC. Translating gives CASSYAGINGYTF.

The V call is TRBV20-1, the J call TRBJ1-3, with D hard to call. CDR3 length equals 11 residues. Germline values: CDR1 DFQATT, CDR2 SNEGSKA (reference sequence). Trimming took off 7 bases at V and 3 bases at J, with 7 bases between the two ends. The CDR3 loop reads CSVGRGNTIYF. In nucleotides, the CDR3 is TGCAGTGTCGGTCGTGGAAACACCATATATTTT.

The V call is TRBV6-2 or TRBV6-3, the J call TRBJ2-5, with a possible D match to TRBD1 (5 bases). CDR1 is MNHEY, CDR2 SVGEGT, per germline. V gave up 6 bases and J gave up 1 base, with 9 bases separating them. CDR3 length equals 13 residues. DNA of the CDR3: TGTGCCAGCAGCGCAGGGTTCCAAGAGACCCAGTACTTC. Translation: CASSAGFQETQYF.

This sequence joins TRBV9 and TRBJ1-4; the D is unclear. V lost 0 bases, J lost 4 bases, and 7 bases lay in between. The CDR3 sequence is 14 residues long. Germline V lookup: CDR1 SGDLS, CDR2 YYNGEE. In nucleotides, the CDR3 is TGTGCCAGCAGCGTAGAGGCAGTTAATGAAAAACTGTTTTTT. Encoded protein: CASSVEAVNEKLFF.

The rearrangement links TRBV5-1 to TRBJ1-6, with D unresolved. The germline V gene has CDR1 SGHRS and CDR2 YFSETQ. V was cut by 1 base and J by 10 bases, with 15 bases left in between. There are 15 residues in the CDR3. The DNA of the CDR3 is TGCGCCAGCAGCTTGTTTGCAGTAGTGGGCTCACCCCTCCACTTT. Residues: CASSLFAVVGSPLHF.

This chain uses TRBV2 with TRBJ2-4; 10 bases align to TRBD2. Trimming at V came to 3 bases and at J to 0 bases, leaving 8 bases not matched to a gene. The CDR3 extends over 18 amino acids. Looked up from germline, CDR1 is SNHLY and CDR2 is FYNNEI. The CDR3 nucleotides are TGTGCCAGCAGTGAGGTAGCGGGAGGCACCTCAGCCAAAAACATTCAGTACTTC. This sequence encodes CASSEVAGGTSAKNIQYF.

The gene calls are TRBV19 and TRBJ1-2, with D possibly matching TRBD1 (6 bases). CDR1 LNHDA and CDR2 SQIVND come from the germline V gene (reference sequence). Deletions cut 5 bases from V and 6 bases from J, with 13 bases between. The CDR3 has 13 residues. CDR3 nucleotides: TGTGCCAGTAGTTCGGGGGGGCTAGATGGCTACACCTTC. Its protein is CASSSGGLDGYTF. The variable domain in full, completed from reference TRBV19 and TRBJ1-2, reads DGGITQSPKYLFRKEGQNVTLSCEQNLNHDAMYWYRQDPGQGLRLIYYSQIVNDFQKGDIAEGYSVSREKKESFPLTVTSAQKNPTAFYLCASSSGGLDGYTFGSGTRLTVV.

The chain recombines TRBV7-8 with TRBJ1-5; D is perhaps TRBD1 (6 bases). Trimming shortened V by 5 bases and J by 9 bases, and 20 bases separated the two germline ends. The CDR3 is 15 residues long. Germline assignment: CDR1 SGHVS and CDR2 FQNEAQ. CDR3 DNA: TGTGCCAGCAGCATAGTAGGCCAGGGGAGTTCGCCCCAGCATTTT. The encoded protein is CASSIVGQGSSPQHF.

This rearrangement joins TRBV6-2 or TRBV6-3 to TRBJ1-2; 10 bases are a match to TRBD1. The V segment lost 5 bases and the J segment 6 bases; nucleotides outside the gene matches: 6. The CDR3 length is 14 residues. The germline V gene has CDR1 MNHEY and CDR2 SVGEGT. The CDR3 bases are TGTGCCAGCAGTATCGGACAGGGGGTCAATGGCTACACCTTC. This gives the protein CASSIGQGVNGYTF.

V usage is TRBV5-1 and J usage is TRBJ1-4, with TRBD1 matching 7 bases. This CDR3 is built from 16 residues. CDR1 and CDR2 from the germline V gene are SGHRS and YFSETQ. Trimming at V came to 3 bases and at J to 0 bases, leaving 5 bases not matched to a gene. CDR3 protein: CASSSPQGATNEKLFF. The CDR3 bases are TGCGCCAGCAGCTCACCGCAGGGGGCAACTAATGAAAAACTGTTTTTT. Full variable domain (outside the CDR3, taken from reference TRBV5-1 and TRBJ1-4): KAGVTQTPRYLIKTRGQQVTLSCSPISGHRSVSWYQQTPGQGLQFLFEYFSETQRNKGNFPGRFSGRQFSNSRSEMNVSTLELGDSALYLCASSSPQGATNEKLFFGSGTQLSVL.

V and J are TRBV4-1 and TRBJ1-1; 9 nucleotides agree with TRBD1. The CDR3 covers 16 residues. CDR1 MGHRA and CDR2 YSYEKL come from the germline V gene. J lost 1 base, V lost 4 bases, and 7 bases had no gene match. CDR3 nucleotide sequence: TGCGCCAGCAGCCTCTCCGGGACAGGGAGGAACACTGAAGCTTTCTTT. It codes for CASSLSGTGRNTEAFF.

This clone has just one count. The rearrangement uses TRBV19 and TRBJ1-5, with TRBD1 as a possible D gene (6 bases). From germline, CDR1 is LNHDA and CDR2 SQIVND (reference sequence). The V end was cut by 6 bases, the J end by 2 bases, with 17 bases between. The CDR3 is 16 amino acids. The CDR3, as DNA: TGTGCCAGTAGACCCAAGGGGGGGCGGGGCAATCAGCCCCAGCATTTT. Translation: CASRPKGGRGNQPQHF.